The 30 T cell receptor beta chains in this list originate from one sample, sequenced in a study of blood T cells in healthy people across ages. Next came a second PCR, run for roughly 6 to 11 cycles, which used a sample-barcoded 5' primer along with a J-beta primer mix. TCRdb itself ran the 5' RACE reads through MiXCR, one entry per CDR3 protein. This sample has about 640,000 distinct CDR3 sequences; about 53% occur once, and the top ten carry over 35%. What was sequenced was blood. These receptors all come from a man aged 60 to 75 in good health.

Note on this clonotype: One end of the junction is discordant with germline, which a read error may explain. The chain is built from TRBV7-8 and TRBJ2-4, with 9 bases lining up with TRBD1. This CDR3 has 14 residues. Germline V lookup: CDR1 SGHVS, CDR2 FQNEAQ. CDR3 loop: CVSSQRGTGSIQYF. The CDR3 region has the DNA TGTGTCAGCAGCCAACGAGGGACAGGGAGCATTCAGTACTTC. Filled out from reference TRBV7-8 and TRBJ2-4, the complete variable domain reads GAGVSQSPRYKVAKRGQDVALRCDPISGHVSLFWYQQALGQGPEFLTYFQNEAQLDKSGLPSDRFFAERPEGSVSTLKIQRTQQEDSAVYLCVSSQRGTGSIQYFGAGTRLSVL.

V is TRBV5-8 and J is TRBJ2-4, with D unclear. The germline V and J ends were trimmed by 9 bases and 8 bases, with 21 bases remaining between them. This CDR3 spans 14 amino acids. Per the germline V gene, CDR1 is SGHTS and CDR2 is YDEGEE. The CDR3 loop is CATAGGRMWDIQYF. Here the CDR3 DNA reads TGTGCCACCGCCGGCGGAAGGATGTGGGACATTCAGTACTTC.

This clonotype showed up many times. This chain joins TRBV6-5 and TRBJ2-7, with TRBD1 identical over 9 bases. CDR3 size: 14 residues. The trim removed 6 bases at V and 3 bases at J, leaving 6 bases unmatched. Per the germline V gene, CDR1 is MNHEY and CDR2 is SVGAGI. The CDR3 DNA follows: TGTGCCAGCAGCTCCGGACAGGGGATCTACGAGCAGTACTTC. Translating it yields CASSSGQGIYEQYF.

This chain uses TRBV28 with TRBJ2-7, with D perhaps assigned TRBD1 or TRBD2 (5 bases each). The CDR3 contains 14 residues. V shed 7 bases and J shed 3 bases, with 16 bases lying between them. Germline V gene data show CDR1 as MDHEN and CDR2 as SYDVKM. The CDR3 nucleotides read TGTGCCAGCATCGGGGCTGGTGGCGGCTACGAGCAGTACTTC. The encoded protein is CASIGAGGGYEQYF.

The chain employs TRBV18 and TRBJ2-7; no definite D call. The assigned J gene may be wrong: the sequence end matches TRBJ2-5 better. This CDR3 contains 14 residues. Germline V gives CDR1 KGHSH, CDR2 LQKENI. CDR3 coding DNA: TGTGCCAGCTCACCTGAGCGCAGCGTAGAGACCCAGTACTTC. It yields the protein CASSPERSVETQYF.

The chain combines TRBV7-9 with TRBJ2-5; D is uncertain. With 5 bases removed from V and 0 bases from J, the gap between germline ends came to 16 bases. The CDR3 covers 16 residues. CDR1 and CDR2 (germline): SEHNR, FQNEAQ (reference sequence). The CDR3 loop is CASSPPSELYQETQYF. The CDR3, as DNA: TGTGCCAGCAGCCCCCCCTCGGAACTTTACCAAGAGACCCAGTACTTC. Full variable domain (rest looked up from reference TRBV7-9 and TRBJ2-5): DTGVSQNPRHKITKRGQNVTFRCDPISEHNRLYWYRQTLGQGPEFLTYFQNEAQLEKSRLLSDRFSAERPKGSFSTLEIQRTEQGDSAMYLCASSPPSELYQETQYFGPGTRLLVL.

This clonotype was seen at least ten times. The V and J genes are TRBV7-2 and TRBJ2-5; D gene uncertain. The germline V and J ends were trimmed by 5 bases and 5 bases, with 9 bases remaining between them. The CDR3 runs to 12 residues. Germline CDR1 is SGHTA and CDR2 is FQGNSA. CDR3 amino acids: CASSRWLETQYF. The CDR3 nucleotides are TGTGCCAGCAGCCGGTGGTTGGAGACCCAGTACTTC.

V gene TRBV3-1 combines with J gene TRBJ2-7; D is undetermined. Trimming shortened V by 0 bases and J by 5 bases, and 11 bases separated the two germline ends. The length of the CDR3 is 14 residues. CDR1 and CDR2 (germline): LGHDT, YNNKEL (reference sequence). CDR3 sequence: CASSQEIGRNEQYF. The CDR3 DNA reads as TGTGCCAGCAGCCAAGAGATAGGCAGGAACGAGCAGTACTTC.

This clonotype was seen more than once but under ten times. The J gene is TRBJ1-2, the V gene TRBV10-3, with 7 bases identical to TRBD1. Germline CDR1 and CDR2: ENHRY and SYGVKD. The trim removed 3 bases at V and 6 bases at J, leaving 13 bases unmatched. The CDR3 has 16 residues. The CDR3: CAISEQTPGQLHGYTF. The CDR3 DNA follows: TGTGCCATCAGTGAACAGACGCCGGGACAGCTTCATGGCTACACCTTC.

The CDR3 loop reads CASKVTSGVQETQYF. The CDR3 DNA reads as TGTGCCAGCAAAGTAACTAGCGGGGTCCAAGAGACCCAGTACTTC. V gene TRBV6-5 combines with J gene TRBJ2-5; TRBD2 agrees at 10 bases. V shed 7 bases and J 1 base; nucleotides not matched to a gene: 6. The germline V gene has CDR1 MNHEY and CDR2 SVGAGI. The CDR3 length is 15 residues.

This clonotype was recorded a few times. DNA for the CDR3: TGTGCCAGCAGCTTTTCGAATGTAGCGGGTCAAGAGACCCAGTACTTC. This encodes CASSFSNVAGQETQYF. The V and J genes are TRBV7-9 and TRBJ2-5; 7 bases line up with TRBD2. V lost 3 bases, J lost 2 bases, and 9 bases stayed unmatched. The V gene's germline CDR1 is SEHNR and CDR2 FQNEAQ (reference sequence). This CDR3 region has 16 residues. Complete variable domain (other parts from reference TRBV7-9 and TRBJ2-5): DTGVSQNPRHKITKRGQNVTFRCDPISEHNRLYWYRQTLGQGPEFLTYFQNEAQLEKSRLLSDRFSAERPKGSFSTLEIQRTEQGDSAMYLCASSFSNVAGQETQYFGPGTRLLVL.

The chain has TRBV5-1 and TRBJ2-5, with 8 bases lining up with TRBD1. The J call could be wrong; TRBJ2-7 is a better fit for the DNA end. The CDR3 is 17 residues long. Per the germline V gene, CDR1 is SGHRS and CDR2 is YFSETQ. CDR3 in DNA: TGCGCCAGCAGCTTGGGGCCCCCGGGACAGGATCCCTACGAGCAGTACTTC. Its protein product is CASSLGPPGQDPYEQYF.

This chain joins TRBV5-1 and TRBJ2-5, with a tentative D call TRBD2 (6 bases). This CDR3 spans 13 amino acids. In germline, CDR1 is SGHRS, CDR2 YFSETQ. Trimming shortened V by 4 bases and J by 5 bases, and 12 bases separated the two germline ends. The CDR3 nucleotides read TGCGCCAGCAGCAAGTCGGGGGTGGAGACCCAGTACTTC. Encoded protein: CASSKSGVETQYF.

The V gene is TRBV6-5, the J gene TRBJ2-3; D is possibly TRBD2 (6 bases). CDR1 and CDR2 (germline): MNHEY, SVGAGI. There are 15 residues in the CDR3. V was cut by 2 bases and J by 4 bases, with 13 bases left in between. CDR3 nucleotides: TGTGCCAGCAGTTACGGGGACTTTCGCGCAGATACGCAGTATTTT. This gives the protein CASSYGDFRADTQYF.

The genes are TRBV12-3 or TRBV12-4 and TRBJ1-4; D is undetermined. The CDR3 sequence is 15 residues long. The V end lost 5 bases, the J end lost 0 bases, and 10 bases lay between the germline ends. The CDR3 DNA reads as TGTGCCAGCAGTACCCGGTCGGCAACTAATGAAAAACTGTTTTTT. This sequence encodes CASSTRSATNEKLFF.

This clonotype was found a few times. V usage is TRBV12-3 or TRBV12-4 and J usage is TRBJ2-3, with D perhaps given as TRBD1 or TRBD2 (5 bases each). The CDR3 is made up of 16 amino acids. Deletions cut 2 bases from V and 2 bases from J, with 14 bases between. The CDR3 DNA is TGTGCCAGCAGTTTAACGGGACGCCTCACCACAGATACGCAGTATTTT. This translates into CASSLTGRLTTDTQYF.

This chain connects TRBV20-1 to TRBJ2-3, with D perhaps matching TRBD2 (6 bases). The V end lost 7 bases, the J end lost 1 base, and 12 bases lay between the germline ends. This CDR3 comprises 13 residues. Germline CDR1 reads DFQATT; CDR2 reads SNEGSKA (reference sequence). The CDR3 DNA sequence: TGCAGTGGGGCCCCGGGGGGCACAGATACGCAGTATTTT. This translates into CSGAPGGTDTQYF.

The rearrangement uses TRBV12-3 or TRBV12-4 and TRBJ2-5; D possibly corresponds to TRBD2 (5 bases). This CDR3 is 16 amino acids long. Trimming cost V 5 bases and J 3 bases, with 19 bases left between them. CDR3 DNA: TGTGCCAGCAGTCCCGGGATCGCCGGTGGGGAAGAGACCCAGTACTTC. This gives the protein CASSPGIAGGEETQYF.

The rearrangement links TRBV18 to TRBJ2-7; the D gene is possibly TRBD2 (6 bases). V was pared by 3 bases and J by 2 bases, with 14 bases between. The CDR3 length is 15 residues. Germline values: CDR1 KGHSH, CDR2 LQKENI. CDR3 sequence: CASSPGLSFTYEQYF. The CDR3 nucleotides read TGTGCCAGCTCACCGGGACTTAGCTTTACCTACGAGCAGTACTTC.

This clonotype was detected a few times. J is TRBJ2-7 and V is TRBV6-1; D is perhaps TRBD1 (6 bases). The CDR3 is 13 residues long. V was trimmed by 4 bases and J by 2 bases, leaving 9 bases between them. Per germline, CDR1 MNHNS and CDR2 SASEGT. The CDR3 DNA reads TGTGCCAGCAGTGGGGGGCGCGCCTACGAGCAGTACTTC. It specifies CASSGGRAYEQYF.

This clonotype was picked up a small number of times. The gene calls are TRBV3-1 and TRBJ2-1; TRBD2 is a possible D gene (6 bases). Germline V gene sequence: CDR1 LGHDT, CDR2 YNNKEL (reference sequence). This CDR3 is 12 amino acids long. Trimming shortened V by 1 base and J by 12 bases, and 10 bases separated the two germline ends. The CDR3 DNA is TGTGCCAGCAGCCAAGCAAATAGCGGGCAGTTCTTC. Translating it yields CASSQANSGQFF.

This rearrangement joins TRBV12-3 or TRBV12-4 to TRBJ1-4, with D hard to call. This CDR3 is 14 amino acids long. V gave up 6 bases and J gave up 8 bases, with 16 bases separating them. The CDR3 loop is CASSYAASEEKLFF. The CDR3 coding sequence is TGTGCCAGCAGCTACGCGGCTTCGGAAGAAAAACTGTTTTTT.

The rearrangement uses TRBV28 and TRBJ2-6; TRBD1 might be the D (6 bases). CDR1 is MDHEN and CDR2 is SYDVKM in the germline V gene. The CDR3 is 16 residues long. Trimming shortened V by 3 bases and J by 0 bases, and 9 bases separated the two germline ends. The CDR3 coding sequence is TGTGCCAGCAGTTTGGACAGAAACTCTGGGGCCAACGTCCTGACTTTC. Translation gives CASSLDRNSGANVLTF.

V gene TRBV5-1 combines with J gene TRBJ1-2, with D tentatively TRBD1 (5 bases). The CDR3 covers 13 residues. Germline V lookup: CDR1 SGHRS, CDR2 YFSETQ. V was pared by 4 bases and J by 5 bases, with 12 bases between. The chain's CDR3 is CASSARGPYGYTF. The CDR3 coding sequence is TGCGCCAGCAGCGCCCGGGGCCCATATGGCTACACCTTC.

The CDR3 nucleotides read TGTGCCAGCAGCTTACAGGGGCGGGGGTACAATGAGCAGTTCTTC. Protein product: CASSLQGRGYNEQFF. The chain employs TRBV7-9 and TRBJ2-1, with TRBD2 as a possible D gene (7 bases). CDR1 is SEHNR and CDR2 is FQNEAQ in the germline V gene (reference sequence). This CDR3 contains 15 residues. Trimming stripped 2 bases from V and 4 bases from J, with 12 bases between.

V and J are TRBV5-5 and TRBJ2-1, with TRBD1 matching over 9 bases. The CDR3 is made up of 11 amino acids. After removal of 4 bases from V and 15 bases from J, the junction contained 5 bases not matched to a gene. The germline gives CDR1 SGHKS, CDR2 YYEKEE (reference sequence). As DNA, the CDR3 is TGTGCCAGCAGCCTACAGGGGGCTCGGTTCTTC. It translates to CASSLQGARFF.

CDR3 region: CASATRTDQPQHF. CDR3 nucleotides: TGCGCCAGCGCGACACGGACGGATCAGCCCCAGCATTTT. V gene TRBV4-1 combines with J gene TRBJ1-5; D is unclear. The CDR3 contains 13 residues. Germline CDR1 reads MGHRA; CDR2 reads YSYEKL. Trimming stripped 8 bases from V and 5 bases from J, with 13 bases between.

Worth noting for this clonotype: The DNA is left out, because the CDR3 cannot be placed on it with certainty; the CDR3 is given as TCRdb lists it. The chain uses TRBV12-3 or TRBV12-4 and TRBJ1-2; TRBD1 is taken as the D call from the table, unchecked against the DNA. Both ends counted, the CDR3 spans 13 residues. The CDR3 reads CASILVRGRGYTF.

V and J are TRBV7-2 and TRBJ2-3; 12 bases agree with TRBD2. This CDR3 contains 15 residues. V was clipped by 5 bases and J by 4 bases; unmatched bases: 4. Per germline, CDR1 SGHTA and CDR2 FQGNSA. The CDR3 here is CASSPRLAGADTQYF. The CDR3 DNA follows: TGTGCCAGCAGCCCCAGACTAGCGGGGGCAGATACGCAGTATTTT. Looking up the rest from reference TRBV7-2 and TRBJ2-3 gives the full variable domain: GAGVSQSPSNKVTEKGKDVELRCDPISGHTALYWYRQSLGQGLEFLIYFQGNSAPDKSGLPSDRFSAERTGGSVSTLTIQRTQQEDSAVYLCASSPRLAGADTQYFGPGTRLTVL.

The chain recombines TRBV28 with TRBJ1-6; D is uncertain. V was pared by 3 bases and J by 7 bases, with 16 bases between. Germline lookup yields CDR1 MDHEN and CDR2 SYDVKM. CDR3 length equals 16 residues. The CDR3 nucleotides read TGTGCCAGCAGTTTCCCCCTGGGCCGAAGGAATTCACCCCTCCACTTT. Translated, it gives CASSFPLGRRNSPLHF.